This is a list of T cell receptor beta chains from one sample in a study of cytomegalovirus exposure and HLA in healthy donors. The repertoire was sequenced with immunoSEQ multiplex PCR; TCRdb's copy has only in-frame clones and lacks some. The sample has some 38,000 clones, approximately 63% seen once. Sequencing was performed on PBMCs. Every receptor here comes from a man aged 40-49 years in good health and CMV-seronegative. Both conserved end residues are part of each CDR3. Rows give clone size only sometimes, using once, few, many, or a class for an expanded clone.

CDR3 protein,clone size,J gene,CDR3 length,V gene
CASSPDTTLPYGYTF,NA,TRBJ1-2,15,TRBV6-4
CSALYSPTYEQYF,NA,TRBJ2-7,13,TRBV29-1
CAISESGGQPQHF,few,TRBJ1-5,13,TRBV10-3
CATSITAGGTEAFF,NA,TRBJ1-1,14,TRBV15
CASSGGTGGNQPQHF,NA,TRBJ1-5,15,TRBV2
CATSRDLGVYEQYF,NA,TRBJ2-7,14,TRBV15
CASGSGTGGNEQFF,NA,TRBJ2-1,14,TRBV12-5
CAGLDGQGTYGYTF,few,TRBJ1-2,14,TRBV6-1
CASSANRGSYEQYF,NA,TRBJ2-7,14,TRBV2
CASSPPGQGNEKLFF,NA,TRBJ1-4,15,TRBV18
CASSVLDRAINEQFF,NA,TRBJ2-1,15,TRBV9
CASSHTDRDYNEQFF,NA,TRBJ2-1,15,TRBV4-3
CASRLTSGGANEQFF,NA,TRBJ2-1,15,TRBV5-1
CASSPTGGYNEQFF,NA,TRBJ2-1,14,TRBV5-4
CASRGQANTGELFF,NA,TRBJ2-2,14,TRBV6-1
CASSIGLQGNTEAFF,NA,TRBJ1-1,15,TRBV19
CASSWSTGSYEQYF,NA,TRBJ2-7,14,TRBV7-9
CASSLTSGDTDTQYF,NA,TRBJ2-3,15,TRBV6-5
CASSSGTGLGDTQYF,once,TRBJ2-3,15,TRBV5-1
CASRNRGLSDEQYF,NA,TRBJ2-7,14,TRBV6-5
CAISSATGTSGGITYEQYF,NA,TRBJ2-7,19,TRBV10-3
CAWADRTNTIYF,NA,TRBJ1-3,12,TRBV30
CASSFALAGVETQYF,NA,TRBJ2-5,15,TRBV7-2
CASSPGQGVNTEAFF,NA,TRBJ1-1,15,TRBV18
CASSTRSIRGDQPQHF,NA,TRBJ1-5,16,TRBV21-1
CAISAFLLADTYEQYF,NA,TRBJ2-7,16,TRBV10-3
CASSLEGQGTGANVLTF,NA,TRBJ2-6,17,TRBV11-3
CASSVDRGSYGYTF,NA,TRBJ1-2,14,TRBV18
CATLASGASTDTQYF,NA,TRBJ2-3,15,TRBV10-3
CASSQPTGERTEAFF,NA,TRBJ1-1,15,TRBV4-1
CASSLGGSPLHF,NA,TRBJ1-6,12,TRBV5-4
CASSFFQGYEQYF,NA,TRBJ2-7,13,TRBV27
CASSIRGQEMFPQHF,NA,TRBJ1-5,15,TRBV2
CASSLTVSTDTQYF,NA,TRBJ2-3,14,TRBV13
CASSQGAGYTF,few,TRBJ1-2,11,TRBV4-3
CASTLRGGTEAFF,NA,TRBJ1-1,13,TRBV19
CSAPGTDYGYTF,NA,TRBJ1-2,12,TRBV29-1
CASSLGTGTNEKLFF,few,TRBJ1-4,15,TRBV5-4
CASSLIGAYEQYF,NA,TRBJ2-7,13,TRBV7-8
CASSSRLSSSYNSPLHF,few,TRBJ1-6,17,TRBV7-2
CASSLGQGAIYEQYF,NA,TRBJ2-7,15,TRBV7-2
CASSSSFVQYF,NA,TRBJ2-7,11,TRBV5-4
CASRAGQGGEQFF,NA,TRBJ2-1,13,TRBV6-1
CAGQGALNQPQHF,NA,TRBJ1-5,13,TRBV6-1
CATKTDPTDTQYF,few,TRBJ2-3,13,TRBV10-3
CASSVEGTSGGVEQFF,NA,TRBJ2-1,16,TRBV9
CASSPLGTPHNEQFF,NA,TRBJ2-1,15,TRBV19
CASSLSGLDGTEAFF,NA,TRBJ1-1,15,TRBV7-8
CASSLAAGGYYGYTF,NA,TRBJ1-2,15,TRBV7-3
CASSQDLQRGRYNEQFF,medium-sized,TRBJ2-1,17,TRBV14
CASSFALQVNEQFF,few,TRBJ2-1,14,TRBV5-1
CASSYSRWTEAFF,NA,TRBJ1-1,13,TRBV6-5
CASSSRKGQGIYEQYF,NA,NA,16,TRBV4-2
CASSLEGQITNSPLHF,NA,TRBJ1-6,16,TRBV5-1
CASSVGGATGELFF,NA,TRBJ2-2,14,TRBV9
CASSRDRQNTGELFF,NA,TRBJ2-2,15,TRBV6-1
CASTAGGLTNEQFF,NA,TRBJ2-1,14,TRBV27